This entry lists 24 T cell receptor beta chains sequenced from one sample in a study of CD8 T cells in Susac syndrome. Random-hexamer reverse transcription was applied to roughly 0.45 to 1 ug RNA. One entry per CDR3 protein results from TCRdb running MiXCR on the immunoSEQ multiplex PCR reads. This table holds around 140,000 distinct CDR3 sequences, less than 95% found once. The specimen sequenced was CD4+ T cells from PBMCs. All receptors derive from a human donor in good health.

The rearrangement uses TRBV10-3 and TRBJ2-7, with 7 bases identical to TRBD2. V lost 10 bases, J lost 3 bases, and 6 bases stayed unmatched. The CDR3 is 12 residues long. Germline CDR1 and CDR2: ENHRY and SYGVKD. The CDR3 DNA follows: TGTGCCACCAACGGGGGGAACTACGAGCAGTACTTC. Its translation: CATNGGNYEQYF.

The J gene is TRBJ1-1, the V gene TRBV18; D not resolved. Germline V CDR1 and CDR2: KGHSH, LQKENI. V was clipped by 2 bases and J by 5 bases, with 9 bases between them. The CDR3 is 13 amino acids. CDR3 coding DNA: TGTGCCAGCTCACCAGGGCATGGGACTGAAGCTTTCTTT. Residues: CASSPGHGTEAFF.

The chain recombines TRBV20-1 with TRBJ2-5, with D unresolved. The CDR3 totals 12 residues. Germline V lookup: CDR1 DFQATT, CDR2 SNEGSKA (reference sequence). The V end was cut by 6 bases, the J end by 1 base, with 9 bases between. The CDR3 here is CSANLFQETQYF. The CDR3 bases are TGCAGTGCCAACTTGTTCCAAGAGACCCAGTACTTC.

The chain couples TRBV7-2 to TRBJ2-5; perhaps TRBD1 as D (5 bases). CDR1 and CDR2 (germline): SGHTA, FQGNSA. Trimming took 5 bases from V and 2 from J, leaving 15 bases between them. CDR3 length: 15 amino acids. CDR3 residues: CASSPTGYSQETQYF. CDR3 DNA: TGTGCCAGCAGCCCAACAGGCTACTCACAAGAGACCCAGTACTTC.

This clonotype has just a few counts. J is TRBJ2-2 and V is TRBV19, with 8 bases aligning to TRBD1. V was clipped by 5 bases and J by 6 bases; unmatched bases: 2. CDR1 and CDR2 from the germline V gene are LNHDA and SQIVND (reference sequence). The CDR3 sequence is 13 residues long. The CDR3 loop is CASSPTGAGELFF. As DNA, the CDR3 is TGTGCCAGTAGTCCGACAGGGGCCGGGGAGCTGTTTTTT.

The rearrangement uses TRBV4-2 and TRBJ1-1, with a possible D match to TRBD1 (6 bases). V shed 3 bases and J shed 3 bases, with 11 bases lying between them. This CDR3 has 14 amino acids. Germline CDR1 and CDR2: LGHNA and YNFKEQ. CDR3 in DNA: TGTGCCAGCAGCCAGGACAGAGTGTACACTGAAGCTTTCTTT. It is translated as CASSQDRVYTEAFF.

This clonotype occurred a few times. This chain links TRBV2 with TRBJ2-7, with TRBD2 matching 9 bases. Looked up from germline, CDR1 is SNHLY and CDR2 is FYNNEI. There are 14 residues in the CDR3. The V gene end was trimmed by 8 bases and the J gene end by 3 bases; junction bases not matched to a gene: 8. CDR3 protein: CASVSGTSSYEQYF. CDR3 in DNA: TGTGCCAGCGTGTCCGGGACTAGCAGCTACGAGCAGTACTTC.

The chain carries TRBV27 and TRBJ1-1, with 9 bases aligning to TRBD1. J gave up 3 bases and V 8 bases, and 16 bases lay outside the gene matches. The V gene's germline CDR1 is MNHEY and CDR2 SMNVEV (reference sequence). There are 17 residues in the CDR3. In DNA form, the CDR3 reads TGTGCCAGCGGAAACAGGGGGCAACGGGGAAGCGACACTGAAGCTTTCTTT. This encodes CASGNRGQRGSDTEAFF.

The V gene is TRBV20-1, the J gene TRBJ2-1, with no clear D. The V end lost 3 bases, the J end lost 3 bases, and 12 bases lay between the germline ends. Germline loops: CDR1 DFQATT, CDR2 SNEGSKA (reference sequence). This CDR3 is built from 14 residues. The DNA for the CDR3 is TGCAGTGCTAGTAACCCTGTAGGCTACAATGAGCAGTTCTTC. The encoded protein is CSASNPVGYNEQFF.

In this sample, this clonotype turned up once. The V call is TRBV7-9, the J call TRBJ1-2; D call uncertain. There are 13 residues in the CDR3. V was pared by 5 bases and J by 4 bases, with 11 bases between. Germline lookup yields CDR1 SEHNR and CDR2 FQNEAQ (reference sequence). In DNA, the CDR3 is TGTGCCAGCAGCCCCCCCGGCAGCTATGGCTACACCTTC. It codes for CASSPPGSYGYTF.

The rearrangement links TRBV30 to TRBJ2-7; D tentatively fits TRBD1 or TRBD2 (6 bases each). The V gene's germline CDR1 is GTSNPN and CDR2 SVGIG (reference sequence). The V and J ends lost 3 bases and 6 bases respectively, with 9 bases between them. The CDR3 contains 11 residues. CDR3: CAWRGGREQYF. CDR3 nucleotide sequence: TGTGCCTGGAGAGGGGGGCGCGAGCAGTACTTC. Drawing the rest from reference TRBV30 and TRBJ2-7, the complete variable domain is SQTIHQWPATLVQPVGSPLSLECTVEGTSNPNLYWYRQAAGRGLQLLFYSVGIGQISSEVPQNLSASRPQDRQFILSSKKLLLSDSGFYLCAWRGGREQYFGPGTRLTVT.

V gene TRBV2 combines with J gene TRBJ2-3; 7 bases match TRBD2. The CDR3 is 15 residues long. Trimming took 3 bases from V and 3 from J; bases not matched to a gene: 6. Per germline, CDR1 SNHLY and CDR2 FYNNEI. The CDR3 sequence is CASSEGGDLTDTQYF. DNA for the CDR3: TGTGCCAGCAGTGAGGGGGGGGATCTGACAGATACGCAGTATTTT.

This rearrangement joins TRBV2 to TRBJ2-1, with D perhaps matching TRBD1 (5 bases). The V and J ends lost 6 bases and 1 base respectively, with 10 bases between them. The CDR3 contains 14 residues. The germline gives CDR1 SNHLY, CDR2 FYNNEI. Here the CDR3 reads CASRQGSSYNEQFF. CDR3 DNA sequence: TGTGCCAGCAGGCAGGGTAGTTCCTACAATGAGCAGTTCTTC.

This sequence joins TRBV7-8 and TRBJ2-7; D may be TRBD2 (5 bases). Between the trimmed V and J ends, which lost 3 bases and 2 bases, there was a span of 11 bases. CDR1 is SGHVS, CDR2 FQNEAQ, per germline. The CDR3 is 14 amino acids. Here the CDR3 reads CASSFGPEAYEQYF. As DNA, the CDR3 is TGTGCCAGCAGCTTCGGCCCGGAGGCCTACGAGCAGTACTTC.

The chain recombines TRBV6-2 or TRBV6-3 with TRBJ2-7; either TRBD1 or TRBD2 may supply D (6 bases each). CDR1 and CDR2 (germline): MNHEY, SVGEGT. The V end lost 6 bases, the J end lost 3 bases, and 12 bases lay between the germline ends. The CDR3 has 13 amino acids. The CDR3 spells CASSQGTRYEQYF. The CDR3 region has the DNA TGTGCCAGCAGCCAGGGGACTCGCTACGAGCAGTACTTC.

The chain joins TRBV20-1 to TRBJ1-2; perhaps TRBD1 as D (5 bases). This CDR3 region has 13 residues. V was trimmed by 3 bases and J by 3 bases, leaving 11 bases between them. CDR1 and CDR2 (germline): DFQATT, SNEGSKA (reference sequence). CDR3 amino acids: CSASRVTDYGYTF. CDR3 bases: TGCAGTGCTAGCAGGGTTACCGACTATGGCTACACCTTC.

The chain recombines TRBV5-1 with TRBJ1-4; 10 bases are a match to TRBD1. There are 14 residues in the CDR3. With 0 bases clipped from V and 7 bases from J, the junction kept 0 bases outside the gene matches. Germline V lookup: CDR1 SGHRS, CDR2 YFSETQ. Here the CDR3 DNA reads TGCGCCAGCAGCTTGGGGGACAGGGGTGAAAAACTGTTTTTT. Its protein product is CASSLGDRGEKLFF.

The J gene is TRBJ1-1, the V gene TRBV28, with TRBD1 identical over 8 bases. This CDR3 has 15 amino acids. Trimming took 3 bases from V and 4 from J; bases not matched to a gene: 7. The germline CDR1 and CDR2 sequences are MDHEN and SYDVKM. The CDR3 is CASSFLDRVFTEAFF. The CDR3 DNA is TGTGCCAGCAGTTTTCTGGACAGGGTGTTCACTGAAGCTTTCTTT. The full variable domain, its missing parts supplied by reference TRBV28 and TRBJ1-1, is DVKVTQSSRYLVKRTGEKVFLECVQDMDHENMFWYRQDPGLGLRLIYFSYDVKMKEKGDIPEGYSVSREKKERFSLILESASTNQTSMYLCASSFLDRVFTEAFFGQGTRLTVV.

The CDR3 reads CASSLGLGYTF. CDR3 DNA sequence: TGTGCCAGCAGCTTAGGACTCGGCTACACCTTC. The gene calls are TRBV7-9 and TRBJ1-2, with no clear D. The CDR3 covers 11 residues. CDR1 is SEHNR and CDR2 is FQNEAQ in the germline V gene (reference sequence). Trimming stripped 1 base from V and 8 bases from J, with 5 bases between.

In its sample, this clonotype was seen a few times. The J gene is TRBJ1-1, the V gene TRBV4-2, with 9 bases fitting TRBD1. The CDR3 consists of 16 residues. CDR1 is LGHNA and CDR2 is YNFKEQ in the germline V gene. The V gene end was trimmed by 4 bases and the J gene end by 0 bases; junction bases not matched to a gene: 6. CDR3 protein: CASSPTTGGMNTEAFF. The CDR3 DNA sequence: TGTGCCAGCAGCCCCACGACAGGGGGGATGAACACTGAAGCTTTCTTT.

The CDR3 region has the DNA TGTGCCATCAGTGAGGGGAATCCGGGATACGAGCAGTACTTC. It yields the protein CAISEGNPGYEQYF. The V gene is TRBV10-3, the J gene TRBJ2-7; D might be TRBD2 (5 bases). This CDR3 contains 14 residues. The germline V gene encodes CDR1 ENHRY and CDR2 SYGVKD. Trimming cost V 2 bases and J 4 bases, with 12 bases left between them.

This rearrangement joins TRBV3-1 to TRBJ1-2, with 7 bases that match TRBD1. Unmatched junction bases numbered 10, after V lost 4 bases and J lost 8 bases. The CDR3 length is 14 residues. Per germline, CDR1 LGHDT and CDR2 YNNKEL (reference sequence). CDR3 coding DNA: TGTGCCAGCAGCCGTACAGGGGCAGAAGGCGGCTACACCTTC. It specifies CASSRTGAEGGYTF.

The rearrangement links TRBV24-1 to TRBJ2-2; no clear D gene. Germline V CDR1 and CDR2: KGHDR, SFDVKD. V lost 5 bases to trimming and J lost 6 bases, with 9 bases between them. The CDR3 covers 13 residues. The CDR3 protein is CATSGNWAGELFF. DNA for the CDR3: TGTGCCACCAGTGGGAACTGGGCCGGGGAGCTGTTTTTT.

V gene TRBV7-2 combines with J gene TRBJ2-7; TRBD2 matches 11 bases. CDR3 length: 13 residues. V lost 5 bases to trimming and J lost 7 bases; unmatched junction nucleotides: 4. Germline V CDR1 and CDR2: SGHTA, FQGNSA. The CDR3 protein is CASSLIAGGEQYF. In nucleotides, the CDR3 is TGTGCCAGCAGCCTAATAGCGGGGGGGGAGCAGTACTTC. Based on the CDR3 plus reference TRBV7-2 and TRBJ2-7, the full variable domain is GAGVSQSPSNKVTEKGKDVELRCDPISGHTALYWYRQSLGQGLEFLIYFQGNSAPDKSGLPSDRFSAERTGGSVSTLTIQRTQQEDSAVYLCASSLIAGGEQYFGPGTRLTVT.